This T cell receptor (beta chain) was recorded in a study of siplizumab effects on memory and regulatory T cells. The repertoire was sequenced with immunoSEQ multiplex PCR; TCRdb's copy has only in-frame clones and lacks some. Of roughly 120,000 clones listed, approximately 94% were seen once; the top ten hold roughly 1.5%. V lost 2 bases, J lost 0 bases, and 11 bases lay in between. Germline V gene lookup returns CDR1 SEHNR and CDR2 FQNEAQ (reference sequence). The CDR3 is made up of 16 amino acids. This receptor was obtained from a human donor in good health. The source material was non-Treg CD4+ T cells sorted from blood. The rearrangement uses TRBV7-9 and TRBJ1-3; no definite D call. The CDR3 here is CASSLSGRPSGNTIYF. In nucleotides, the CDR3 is TGTGCCAGCAGCTTATCCGGGCGGCCCTCTGGAAACACCATATATTTT.